Detailed here is one TCR beta chain. The antigen remains unidentified. Time point denoted: cycle 4 day 1 (C4D1), after less than 7 weeks of nivolumab. Each patient relapsed following autologous stem cell transplantation, and prior brentuximab vedotin exposure differed. The data are from a study of PD-1 blockade in classical Hodgkin lymphoma. General study results and limits: Reports described newly diagnosed patients as having lower baseline TCR diversity than healthy donors.

The repertoire was sequenced with immunoSEQ multiplex PCR; TCRdb's copy has only in-frame clones and lacks some. This table holds 9,500 or so clones, 70% to 85% found once. The germline V gene has CDR1 KGHSH and CDR2 LQKENI. Trimming took 8 bases from V and 1 from J, leaving 17 bases between them. The CDR3 runs to 15 residues. Specimen: peripheral blood mononuclear cells (PBMCs), collected before the fourth cycle of nivolumab. This receptor was obtained from a human donor with classical Hodgkin lymphoma. J is TRBJ1-1 and V is TRBV18; TRBD1 might be the D (5 bases). CDR3 sequence (DNA): TGTGCCAGCCAACGACCCCCGGGGGAGAACACTGAAGCTTTCTTT. This gives the protein CASQRPPGENTEAFF.